Reported below is one TCR beta chain. Its antigen remains unknown. The data belong to a study of radiation and T cells in renal cell carcinoma. Study-wide findings and caveats: Top tumor clonotypes rose in blood 2 weeks post-radiation, then contracted. Without pretreatment biopsies, baseline tumor clonotype presence was undetermined.

Time point indicated: blood 2 weeks post-SBRT. Noted treatment: 15 Gy SBRT to primary tumor, nephrectomy 4 weeks later. Serial blood draws occurred at baseline and 2 and 4 weeks post-SBRT. The patient's renal cell carcinoma had clear cell pathology. CDR1 is GTSNPN, CDR2 SVGIG, per germline (reference sequence). This CDR3 comprises 14 residues. Trimming took 0 bases from V and 2 from J, leaving 10 bases between them. TCRdb's copy holds only in-frame clones and misses some; the assay was immunoSEQ multiplex PCR. The data contain 120,000 or so clones, 65% to 85% of them seen just once; the ten biggest clones take up 5.8%.

V and J are TRBV30 and TRBJ1-1; D uncertain. The receptor comes from a middle-aged man with renal cell carcinoma. The sample consisted of blood, taken from a patient whose treatment included radiotherapy and nephrectomy. In DNA, the CDR3 is TGTGCCTGGAGTGTGCTAGGTGCTAACACTGAAGCTTTCTTT. Its translation is CAWSVLGANTEAFF.